This TCR beta chain was sequenced during a study of tumor and adjacent non-tumor tissue in lung cancer. Whole-study context: On average, productive TCRbeta reads reached roughly 3.9 million per sample. Broader study findings: Significantly higher TCR diversity was found in tumor than normal lung.

A word on this clonotype: Its matching antigen is unknown. The junction differs from germline at one of its ends, possibly a read error.

Germline CDR1 reads SQVTM; CDR2 reads ANQGSEA. The CDR3 spans 14 residues. RNA was extracted from bulk tissue without any cell sorting. The normal lung tissue was taken more than 3 cm from the tumor edge. Three rounds of nested PCR, following a modified ARM-PCR protocol, produced the TCRbeta library. TCRdb analysed the multiplex PCR reads with MiXCR anew, one entry per CDR3 protein. The repertoire includes 50,000 or so distinct CDR3 sequences, about 70% of them detected once, and 20% to 25% sits in the top ten. The source is a woman aged 60 to 75 with non-small cell lung cancer. The sequencing input was distant non-tumor lung tissue. This chain connects TRBV29-1 to TRBJ1-1; D perhaps matches TRBD1 (5 bases). The CDR3 nucleotides read TGCGGCGTTGAAGGGAAAGCAGGGAACACTAAAGCTTTCTTT. Translated: CGVEGKAGNTKAFF.